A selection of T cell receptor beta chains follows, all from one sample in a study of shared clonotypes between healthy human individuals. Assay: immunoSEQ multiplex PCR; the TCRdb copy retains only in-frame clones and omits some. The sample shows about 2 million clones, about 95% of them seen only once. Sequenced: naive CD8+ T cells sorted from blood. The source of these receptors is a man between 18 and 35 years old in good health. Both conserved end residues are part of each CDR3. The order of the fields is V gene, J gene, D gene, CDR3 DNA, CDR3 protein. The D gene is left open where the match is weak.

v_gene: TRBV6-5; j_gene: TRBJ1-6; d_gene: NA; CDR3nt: TGTGCCAGCAGTTACTCCCCACTTGATTCACCCCTCCACTTT; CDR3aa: CASSYSPLDSPLHF
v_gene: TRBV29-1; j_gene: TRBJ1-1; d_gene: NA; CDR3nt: TGCAGCGTCCGTGTGGGGGCGTACACTGAAGCTTTCTTT; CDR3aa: CSVRVGAYTEAFF
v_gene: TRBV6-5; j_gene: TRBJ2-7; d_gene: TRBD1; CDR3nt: TGTGCCAGCAGTCCTGACAGGGCTGCTTACGAGCAGTACTTC; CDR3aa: CASSPDRAAYEQYF
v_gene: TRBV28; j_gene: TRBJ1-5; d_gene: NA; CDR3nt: TGTGCCAGCCTTACCTTAGTAGAATTCAATCAGCCCCAGCATTTT; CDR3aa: CASLTLVEFNQPQHF
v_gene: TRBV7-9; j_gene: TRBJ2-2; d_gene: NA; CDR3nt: TGTGCCAGCAGCTTAGTAGGAGGCGAGAACACCGGGGAGCTGTTTTTT; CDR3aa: CASSLVGGENTGELFF
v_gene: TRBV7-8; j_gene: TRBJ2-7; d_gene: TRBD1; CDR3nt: TGTGCCAGCACCATCGGGACAGGGGCGACCTACGAGCAGTACTTC; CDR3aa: CASTIGTGATYEQYF
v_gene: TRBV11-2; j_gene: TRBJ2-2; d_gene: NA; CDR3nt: TGTGCCAGCAGCTTAGGTGGCAGGTCCACCGGGGAGCTGTTTTTT; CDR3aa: CASSLGGRSTGELFF
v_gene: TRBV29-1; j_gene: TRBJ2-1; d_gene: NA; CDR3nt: TGCAGCGTTGGGGGTATTGAGCAGTTCTTC; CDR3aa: CSVGGIEQFF
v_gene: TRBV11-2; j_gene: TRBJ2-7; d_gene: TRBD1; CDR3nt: TGTGCCAGCAGCTGGGGTCCCGGGACAGGGGCCTACGAGCAGTACTTC; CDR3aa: CASSWGPGTGAYEQYF
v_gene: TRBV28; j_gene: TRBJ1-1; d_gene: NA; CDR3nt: TGTGCCAGCAGTTTATACTCCGCCGAAGCTTTCTTT; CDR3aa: CASSLYSAEAFF
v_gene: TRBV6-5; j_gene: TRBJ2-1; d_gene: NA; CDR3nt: TGTGCCAGCAGTTACTCGTATGTAGCGGAGCAGTTCTTC; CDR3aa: CASSYSYVAEQFF
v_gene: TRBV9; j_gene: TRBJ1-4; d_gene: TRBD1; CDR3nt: TGTGCCAGCAGCTCCGGGACAGTTGCAACTAATGAAAAACTGTTTTTT; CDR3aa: CASSSGTVATNEKLFF